This TCR beta chain originates from a study of T-cell reconstitution after alpha-beta-depleted transplantation in children. Molecular barcoding with unique molecular identifiers was used for the TCRbeta library. TCRdb redid the calling of the PCR reads with MiXCR, one entry per CDR3 protein. The sample includes over 300,000 distinct CDR3 sequences, around 10% of them seen just once. This CDR3 comprises 15 residues. In germline, CDR1 is MGHDK, CDR2 SYGVNS. V shed 4 bases and J shed 3 bases, with 12 bases lying between them. Specimen: PBMCs from the stem cell graft donor, collected from the stem cell graft. The clonotype was recovered from a human donor who donated a stem cell graft to a child with acute lymphoblastic leukemia. This chain links TRBV25-1 with TRBJ2-2; D might be TRBD1 or TRBD2, each matching 5 bases. This CDR3 reads CASSGGTLDTGELFF. The CDR3 DNA reads as TGTGCCAGCAGTGGAGGGACCCTGGACACCGGGGAGCTGTTTTTT.